This is a list of T cell receptor beta chains from one sample in a study of identical twins. TCRdb called the 5' RACE reads again in MiXCR, with one record for every CDR3 protein. The sample contains 420,000 or so distinct CDR3 sequences, about 18% of which appear only once. Sequenced material: naive T cells sorted from blood. Every receptor here comes from a man aged 45-65 years in good health. Both conserved end residues are part of each CDR3. A D gene is named only where the DNA matches it firmly. A clone size is listed for some rows: how often the clone was seen (once, few, many), or a class if it is expanded.

cdr3_length	clone_size	j_call	v_call	d_call	cdr3_nt	cdr3_aa
14	few	TRBJ1-1	TRBV20-1	NA	TGCAGTGCTAGTGCCGGAGGGATGAACACTGAAGCTTTCTTT	CSASAGGMNTEAFF
15	few	TRBJ2-1	TRBV6-5	TRBD1	TGTGCCAGCAGTTCCCGACAGGGTAGCGAAAATGAGCAGTTCTTC	CASSSRQGSENEQFF
14	NA	TRBJ1-5	TRBV15	NA	TGTGCCACCAGCAGAGACAGATTCAATCAGCCCCAGCATTTT	CATSRDRFNQPQHF
15	few	TRBJ2-1	TRBV7-3	TRBD2	TGTGCCAGCAGCTTAGGGACTAGCCTGAGTGGTGAGCAGTTCTTC	CASSLGTSLSGEQFF
15	many	TRBJ1-6	TRBV12-3/TRBV12-4	NA	TGTGCCAGCAGTTCCGACAGCTCCTATAATTCACCCCTCCACTTT	CASSSDSSYNSPLHF
14	NA	TRBJ2-7	TRBV7-9	NA	TGTGCCAGCAGTCAAATAGCGGAACGGTACGAGCAGTACTTC	CASSQIAERYEQYF
17	NA	TRBJ2-1	TRBV6-5	TRBD2	TGTGCCAGCAGGAGGAACCCGGGACTAGCGGGGGACAATGAGCAGTTCTTC	CASRRNPGLAGDNEQFF
15	NA	TRBJ2-4	TRBV27	NA	TGTGCCAGCAAACAGGGGACTTTAGCCAAAAACATTCAGTACTTC	CASKQGTLAKNIQYF
13	few	TRBJ2-5	TRBV28	NA	TGTGCCAGCAGTTTCTTCTTCCAAGAGACCCAGTACTTC	CASSFFFQETQYF
13	few	TRBJ2-5	TRBV12-3/TRBV12-4	NA	TGTGCCAGCAGTTTCCGGGGAAGAAAGACCCAGTACTTC	CASSFRGRKTQYF
17	few	TRBJ2-1	TRBV4-3	TRBD2	TGCGCCAGCAGCCAAGCGGCCGGGACTACCCTATACAATGAGCAGTTCTTC	CASSQAAGTTLYNEQFF
13	few	TRBJ1-2	TRBV7-2	NA	TGTGCCAGCAGCTTAGCGCGGGGGAGAGGCTACACCTTC	CASSLARGRGYTF
14	NA	TRBJ2-1	TRBV24-1	TRBD2	TGTGCCACCACGCGGGGGGGCGGGAACAATGAGCAGTTCTTC	CATTRGGGNNEQFF
11	NA	TRBJ1-2	TRBV29-1	NA	TGCAGCGTTGGGCAGGACTATGGCTACACCTTC	CSVGQDYGYTF
13	few	TRBJ2-7	TRBV7-3	NA	TGTGCCAGCAGCCCCCGGGGGTGGGGCGAGCAGTACTTC	CASSPRGWGEQYF
15	few	TRBJ2-7	TRBV20-1	NA	TGCAGTGCTAGAGATCCCCTGGGCAGGGCCTACGAGCAGTACTTC	CSARDPLGRAYEQYF
14	many	TRBJ1-5	TRBV29-1	NA	TGCAGCGCTCAGGACACGGACCCTGGGCAGCCCCAGCATTTT	CSAQDTDPGQPQHF
15	NA	TRBJ1-1	TRBV10-3	NA	TGTGCCATCAGTGAAGGCAGAGGACCCCACACTGAAGCTTTCTTT	CAISEGRGPHTEAFF
14	many	TRBJ2-3	TRBV5-1	NA	TGCGCCAGCAGCTTGCTGCCCGACACAGATACGCAGTATTTT	CASSLLPDTDTQYF
12	many	TRBJ2-1	TRBV6-2/TRBV6-3	NA	TGTGCCAGCACCGCCCCCGGGGCCGTGCAGTTCTTC	CASTAPGAVQFF
18	NA	TRBJ2-2	TRBV24-1	NA	TGTGCCACCAGTGAAGAAGGGACCTGGTTCGGGGACACCGGGGAGCTGTTTTTT	CATSEEGTWFGDTGELFF
14	many	TRBJ2-7	TRBV9	TRBD1	TGTGCCAGCAGCGCACCCGGGACAGGATCCGAGCAGTACTTC	CASSAPGTGSEQYF
18	NA	TRBJ2-2	TRBV11-2	TRBD2	TGTGCCAGCAGCCACAGCGGGGCCGCCTCCAGTCGCACCGGGGAGCTGTTTTTT	CASSHSGAASSRTGELFF
13	many	TRBJ2-5	TRBV29-1	TRBD1	TGCAGCGTCTCACAGGGGTTTGTGGAGACCCAGTACTTC	CSVSQGFVETQYF
11	NA	TRBJ2-1	TRBV20-1	NA	TGCAGTGCTAGAGTCCTGGATGAGCAGTTCTTC	CSARVLDEQFF
19	many	TRBJ1-4	TRBV7-8	TRBD1	TGTGCCAGCAGTCCATCACGTCGGGACAGGGCCGCCAAGGGTGAAAAACTGTTTTTT	CASSPSRRDRAAKGEKLFF
14	many	TRBJ2-7	TRBV6-5	NA	TGTGCCAGCAGTTACGGACACCTCTCCTACGAGCAGTACTTC	CASSYGHLSYEQYF
14	NA	TRBJ1-2	TRBV20-1	TRBD1	TGCAGTGCTAGCGACAGGGGAACGGACTATGGCTACACCTTC	CSASDRGTDYGYTF
16	NA	TRBJ2-2	TRBV5-1	TRBD2	TGCGCCAGCAGCCCTACCGGGACTAGTAACACCGGGGAGCTGTTTTTT	CASSPTGTSNTGELFF
15	NA	TRBJ1-1	TRBV30	NA	TGTGCCTGGAGTGATCCCCCGTTCCAAAACACTGAAGCTTTCTTT	CAWSDPPFQNTEAFF
15	NA	TRBJ2-1	TRBV15	NA	TGTGCCACCAGCAGAGAAGATGTATCGGTCGGTGAGCAGTTCTTC	CATSREDVSVGEQFF
11	NA	TRBJ2-7	TRBV29-1	NA	TGCAGCGTTACGAGCGCCTACGAGCAGTACTTC	CSVTSAYEQYF
15	many	TRBJ2-1	TRBV12-3/TRBV12-4	TRBD2	TGTGCCAGCAGTTTTCGATTAGCGGGGGACAATGAGCAGTTCTTC	CASSFRLAGDNEQFF
18	NA	TRBJ2-3	TRBV9	TRBD2	TGTGCCAGCAGCGGAAGACTAGCGGGAGGGCTTATGAGAGATACGCAGTATTTT	CASSGRLAGGLMRDTQYF
13	few	TRBJ1-2	TRBV7-9	NA	TGTGCCAGCAGCTTAGCGGCCTTCTATGGCTACACCTTC	CASSLAAFYGYTF
12	few	TRBJ2-1	TRBV7-9	TRBD2	TGTGCCAGCAGCCTCCCAGCGGGAGTGAAGTTCTTC	CASSLPAGVKFF
15	NA	TRBJ1-1	TRBV7-9	NA	TGTGCCAGCAGCCCAAGGGGGGGAAAAGGCACTGAAGCTTTCTTT	CASSPRGGKGTEAFF
14	many	TRBJ1-1	TRBV20-1	NA	TGCAGTGCTAGAGAGGGGGGGGCCAACACTGAAGCTTTCTTT	CSAREGGANTEAFF
14	many	TRBJ2-2	TRBV6-5	NA	TGTGCCAGCAGTTACTCGAAGGTTGCCGGGGAGCTGTTTTTT	CASSYSKVAGELFF
15	NA	TRBJ2-1	TRBV24-1	TRBD2	TGTGCCACCAGTGATTTCACGGGAGGGATATCCGAGCAGTTCTTC	CATSDFTGGISEQFF
14	NA	TRBJ2-3	TRBV6-2/TRBV6-3	NA	TGTGCCAGCAAGGCGGTCCCGTCCACAGATACGCAGTATTTT	CASKAVPSTDTQYF
14	NA	TRBJ2-5	TRBV20-1	TRBD2	TGCAGTGCAACCCGCGGGGGGGCCCGTGAGACCCAGTACTTC	CSATRGGARETQYF
17	NA	TRBJ2-2	TRBV4-2	NA	TGTGCCAGCAGCCAAGATAGCCTAGCTGCCTACACCGGGGAGCTGTTTTTT	CASSQDSLAAYTGELFF
14	NA	TRBJ2-7	TRBV28	NA	TGTGCCAGCAGTTTATTCCGGGGAGGATACGAGCAGTACTTC	CASSLFRGGYEQYF
14	NA	TRBJ2-5	TRBV2	NA	TGTGCCAGCAGTGAAGCGCTGGTTATTGAGACCCAGTACTTC	CASSEALVIETQYF
15	few	TRBJ2-7	TRBV6-5	NA	TGTGCCAGCAGTTACTCTCAGGGTTCGTCCTACGAGCAGTACTTC	CASSYSQGSSYEQYF
14	few	TRBJ1-2	TRBV5-1	NA	TGCGCCAGCAGGCTGACAGTCGAGAGCTATGGCTACACCTTC	CASRLTVESYGYTF
15	many	TRBJ2-2	TRBV5-6	NA	TGTGCCAGCAGCCTGGGACACGAGAACACCGGGGAGCTGTTTTTT	CASSLGHENTGELFF
13	many	TRBJ2-1	TRBV5-1	NA	TGCGCCAGCAGCTTGCAAGACAGGAATGAGCAGTTCTTC	CASSLQDRNEQFF
14	NA	TRBJ2-1	TRBV6-2/TRBV6-3	NA	TGTGCCAGCAGTTATTCGTGGGGGTACAATGAGCAGTTCTTC	CASSYSWGYNEQFF
16	many	TRBJ1-1	TRBV4-3	TRBD1	TGCGCCAGCAGCCAGAAGGGACAGGGGGCAAGGTCTGAAGCTTTCTTT	CASSQKGQGARSEAFF
15	many	TRBJ2-5	TRBV5-1	NA	TGCGCCAGCAGCTTGTTTCCTGGGTTTCAAGAGACCCAGTACTTC	CASSLFPGFQETQYF
17	NA	TRBJ2-5	TRBV5-1	NA	TGCGCCAGCAGCCCCCCGGGCCATGGAGGGTACCAAGAGACCCAGTACTTC	CASSPPGHGGYQETQYF
12	few	TRBJ2-7	TRBV4-3	NA	TGCGCCAGCAGCCAAGACAGTAACGAGCAGTACTTC	CASSQDSNEQYF
14	once	TRBJ2-1	TRBV2	NA	TGTGCCAGTTTGACTGGATTGTCCTACAATGAGCAGTTCTTC	CASLTGLSYNEQFF
16	many	TRBJ2-5	TRBV7-9	NA	TGTGCCAGCAGCACTATAGACCCGGGGGTTCAAGAGACCCAGTACTTC	CASSTIDPGVQETQYF
11	NA	TRBJ2-3	TRBV18	NA	TGTGCCAGCTCGCCCAGGGACAATCCGTATTTT	CASSPRDNPYF
15	few	TRBJ2-3	TRBV29-1	NA	TGCAGCGCCTCATTCGCTGGGGTTAGCACAGATACGCAGTATTTT	CSASFAGVSTDTQYF
13	NA	TRBJ2-2	TRBV20-1	NA	TGCAGTGCTAGTTTGGGACCCACCGGGGAGCTGTTTTTT	CSASLGPTGELFF